The clone carrying this TCR beta chain was observed at least ten times. The antigen is unknown. Time point given: newly diagnosed GD, antithyroid drugs for less than 3 months. PBMC-derived RNA was used for the TCR library. This record comes from a study of regulatory T cells in long-lasting Graves disease. CDR3 length: 14 residues. From germline, CDR1 is MDHEN and CDR2 SYDVKM. V shed 6 bases and J shed 3 bases, with 13 bases lying between them. Combining iRepertoire HTBI primers with Arm-PCR of CDR3 regions, the authors built TCR beta libraries. Using its own MiXCR run on the multiplex PCR reads, TCRdb lists one record per CDR3 protein. Counted here are about 420,000 distinct CDR3 sequences, about 17% occurring once; the ten biggest clones make up about 23%. Study-wide points: A reduction in accuracy may have resulted from the small sample size.

These data were likewise used in another study, on T cells in Graves' hyperthyroidism and ophthalmopathy.

This receptor was obtained from a woman younger than 35 with Graves disease. The sequences come from peripheral blood mononuclear cells (PBMCs), collected at new diagnosis, from a patient treated with antithyroid drugs. V usage is TRBV28 and J usage is TRBJ2-3, with no clear D. CDR3 nucleotide sequence: TGTGCCAGCAGAATGGACCCGGCGACAGATACGCAGTATTTT. It is translated as CASRMDPATDTQYF.